The 22 T cell receptor beta chains presented below share a single source sample, sequenced in a study of OX40 agonist ivuxolimab in advanced cancers. The table came from immunoSEQ multiplex PCR; TCRdb's copy has only in-frame clones and leaves some out. The sample has approximately 62,000 clones; about 88% are singletons. Sequenced material: CD4+ or CD8+ T cells sorted from blood, taken in a trial of the OX40 agonist ivuxolimab. These receptors all come from an adult with an advanced solid tumor such as melanoma, head and neck, liver or kidney cancer.

V and J are TRBV30 and TRBJ1-3; 10 nucleotides align to TRBD1. The germline gives CDR1 GTSNPN, CDR2 SVGIG (reference sequence). V lost 7 bases, J lost 8 bases, and 14 bases stayed unmatched. The CDR3 loop spans 15 amino acids. The CDR3 sequence is CAFTGTGVVGDTIYF. The CDR3 nucleotides read TGTGCCTTCACCGGGACAGGGGTCGTGGGGGACACCATATATTTT.

V is TRBV19 and J is TRBJ2-1; 8 nucleotides line up with TRBD2. The trim removed 0 bases at V and 4 bases at J, leaving 2 bases unmatched. Germline lookup yields CDR1 LNHDA and CDR2 SQIVND (reference sequence). This CDR3 is 15 amino acids long. This CDR3 is CASSIDRGGYNEQFF. Written as DNA, the CDR3 is TGTGCCAGTAGTATAGATCGGGGGGGTTACAATGAGCAGTTCTTC.

The chain has TRBV6-1 and TRBJ2-5; TRBD1 matches at 7 bases. V trimming: 5 bases; J trimming: 4 bases; junction bases outside the gene matches: 7. Per the germline V gene, CDR1 is MNHNS and CDR2 is SASEGT. The CDR3 loop spans 14 amino acids. The CDR3 region is CASSRQGLGETQYF. CDR3 nucleotides: TGTGCCAGCAGTCGACAGGGCCTAGGAGAGACCCAGTACTTC.

The V and J genes are TRBV25-1 and TRBJ1-1, with 9 bases that match TRBD1. The V gene end was trimmed by 8 bases and the J gene end by 1 base; junction bases not matched to a gene: 11. Germline CDR1 reads MGHDK; CDR2 reads SYGVNS. This CDR3 is 16 amino acids long. Here the CDR3 DNA reads TGTGCCAGCCGCGCCCTCGGGACAGGGCCGAACACTGAAGCTTTCTTT. This codes for CASRALGTGPNTEAFF.

DNA for the CDR3: TGTGCCACCAGTTCGGGGGGAAACACCATATATTTT. Encoded protein: CATSSGGNTIYF. J is TRBJ1-3 and V is TRBV15; D not certain. Trimming left V 6 bases short and J 4 bases short, with 7 bases between. The CDR3 has 12 residues. The V gene's germline CDR1 is LNHNV and CDR2 YYDKDF (reference sequence).

This clone was counted between two and nine times. The chain recombines TRBV6-5 with TRBJ2-7; tentative D call: TRBD1 (6 bases). With 6 bases removed from V and 5 bases from J, the gap between germline ends came to 20 bases. The CDR3 has 15 amino acids. In germline, CDR1 is MNHEY, CDR2 SVGAGI. The CDR3 DNA is TGTGCCAGCAGACAACCCGGACAGAAGAATAACGAGCAGTACTTC. Protein: CASRQPGQKNNEQYF.

Worth noting for this clone: This sample includes further DNA sequences coding for the same CDR3. The chain couples TRBV7-9 to TRBJ2-2; no definite D call. CDR3 length equals 12 residues. Looked up from germline, CDR1 is SEHNR and CDR2 is FQNEAQ (reference sequence). Trimming took 0 bases from V and 6 from J, leaving 2 bases between them. The CDR3 is CASSLASGELFF. The CDR3 nucleotides are TGTGCCAGCAGCTTAGCCTCCGGGGAGCTGTTTTTT.

This chain joins TRBV6-5 and TRBJ2-7, with D tentatively TRBD2 (6 bases). Trimming left V 2 bases short and J 2 bases short, with 10 bases between. This CDR3 spans 14 amino acids. Germline assignment: CDR1 MNHEY and CDR2 SVGAGI. CDR3 coding DNA: TGTGCCAGCAGTTACGGAGGGGACCCCTACGAGCAGTACTTC. Translating it yields CASSYGGDPYEQYF.

This rearrangement joins TRBV19 to TRBJ2-1; the D is unclear. The CDR3 covers 14 residues. V shed 5 bases and J shed 13 bases, with 21 bases lying between them. Germline CDR1 LNHDA, CDR2 SQIVND (reference sequence). The CDR3: CASSGSGSSREQFF. The CDR3 DNA reads as TGTGCCAGTAGTGGGTCCGGGTCTTCTAGGGAACAGTTCTTC.

The CDR3 sequence: CAISQDPSSYEQYF. The CDR3 region has the DNA TGTGCCATCAGTCAGGACCCCAGCTCCTACGAGCAGTACTTC. The chain carries TRBV10-3 and TRBJ2-7; D gene uncertain. Germline V gene data show CDR1 as ENHRY and CDR2 as SYGVKD. V lost 5 bases, J lost 0 bases, and 11 bases lay in between. The CDR3 covers 14 residues.

This chain uses TRBV9 with TRBJ1-1; D is unresolved. This CDR3 is 13 amino acids long. Germline CDR1 is SGDLS and CDR2 is YYNGEE. V lost 4 bases and J 1 base, leaving 8 bases between the germline ends. CDR3 nucleotides: TGTGCCAGCAGCCTCGGACGGAACACTGAAGCTTTCTTT. Translating gives CASSLGRNTEAFF.

This clone was seen only a few times. This chain uses TRBV19 with TRBJ2-7; TRBD2 might be the D (6 bases). Germline CDR1 is LNHDA and CDR2 is SQIVND (reference sequence). V lost 9 bases, J lost 1 base, and 16 bases lay in between. CDR3 length equals 14 residues. The CDR3: CARSGREPSYEQYV. CDR3 sequence (DNA): TGTGCCAGATCCGGTCGGGAGCCTTCCTACGAGCAGTACGTC.

This sequence joins TRBV4-1 and TRBJ1-1; no clear D. Germline V gene lookup returns CDR1 MGHRA and CDR2 YSYEKL. V was pared by 3 bases and J by 1 base, with 12 bases between. The CDR3 runs to 15 residues. The CDR3 bases are TGCGCCAGCAGCCAGTCGCCGTGGGGGAACACTGAAGCTTTCTTT. Its protein product is CASSQSPWGNTEAFF.

The J gene is TRBJ2-3, the V gene TRBV11-2, with 13 bases that match TRBD2. Germline CDR1 SGHAT, CDR2 FQNNGV. The V segment lost 6 bases and the J segment 2 bases; nucleotides outside the gene matches: 5. This CDR3 is built from 16 residues. The CDR3 nucleotides read TGTGCCAGCAGGCCCACTAGCGGGGGGGACACAGATACGCAGTATTTT. Protein sequence: CASRPTSGGDTDTQYF.

The chain recombines TRBV7-6 with TRBJ2-2, with D uncertain. Per germline, CDR1 SGHVS and CDR2 FNYEAQ. The CDR3 runs to 17 residues. Trimming pared 5 bases from V and 3 bases from J, leaving 19 bases between. CDR3 sequence: CASSPGPASPYTGELFF. The CDR3 region has the DNA TGTGCCAGCAGCCCTGGACCGGCCTCCCCCTACACCGGGGAGCTGTTTTTT.

The rearrangement joins TRBV28 to TRBJ1-2; D is unresolved. Germline V CDR1 and CDR2: MDHEN, SYDVKM. Trimming cost V 6 bases and J 2 bases, with 1 base left between them. The length of the CDR3 is 10 residues. The CDR3 here is CASRNYGYTF. The CDR3 region has the DNA TGTGCCAGCAGAAACTATGGCTACACCTTC.

The V call is TRBV4-2, the J call TRBJ1-1; D may be TRBD1 (6 bases). Trimming cost V 0 bases and J 6 bases, with 17 bases left between them. The CDR3 contains 16 residues. Germline V gene data show CDR1 as LGHNA and CDR2 as YNFKEQ. Here the CDR3 DNA reads TGTGCCAGCAGCCAAGACCTGGGGGCGGATTTAGCTGAAGCTTTCTTT. Its protein is CASSQDLGADLAEAFF.

Notes on this clone: At the DNA level, this CDR3 is encoded by other sequences in the same sample as well. The chain is built from TRBV9 and TRBJ2-1; D remains unclear. Germline CDR1 is SGDLS and CDR2 is YYNGEE. The CDR3 consists of 14 residues. V lost 3 bases, J lost 1 base, and 8 bases lay in between. CDR3 in DNA: TGTGCCAGCAGCGAAACGGGTTCCTACAATGAGCAGTTCTTC. Translation: CASSETGSYNEQFF.

The genes are TRBV19 and TRBJ1-5; no reliable D call. The CDR3 runs to 17 residues. Germline CDR1 reads LNHDA; CDR2 reads SQIVND (reference sequence). Trimming left V 7 bases short and J 5 bases short, with 24 bases between. As DNA, the CDR3 is TGTGCCAGTACCGCGTCGTCCTTTACGTTAAAAGATCAGCCCCAGCATTTT. Protein: CASTASSFTLKDQPQHF.

This chain uses TRBV6-5 with TRBJ2-2; D gene ambiguous. Germline V gives CDR1 MNHEY, CDR2 SVGAGI. The CDR3 consists of 15 residues. V lost 0 bases and J 7 bases, leaving 12 bases between the germline ends. Written as DNA, the CDR3 is TGTGCCAGCAGTTACTCGAAGAGTGCTGGCGGGGAGCTGTTTTTT. Encoded protein: CASSYSKSAGGELFF.

The chain joins TRBV11-2 to TRBJ2-1; D gene unclear. Per germline, CDR1 SGHAT and CDR2 FQNNGV. This CDR3 comprises 12 residues. Trimming left V 2 bases short and J 7 bases short, with 6 bases between. In DNA form, the CDR3 reads TGTGCCAGCAGCTTACAAGGGAATGAGCAGTTCTTC. It codes for CASSLQGNEQFF.

The gene calls are TRBV9 and TRBJ2-1; D possibly corresponds to TRBD1 (6 bases). Germline assignment: CDR1 SGDLS and CDR2 YYNGEE. Deletions cut 4 bases from V and 7 bases from J, with 12 bases between. The CDR3 loop spans 13 amino acids. The CDR3 loop is CASSPSGANEQFF. The CDR3 DNA reads TGTGCCAGCAGCCCGTCAGGGGCTAATGAGCAGTTCTTC.